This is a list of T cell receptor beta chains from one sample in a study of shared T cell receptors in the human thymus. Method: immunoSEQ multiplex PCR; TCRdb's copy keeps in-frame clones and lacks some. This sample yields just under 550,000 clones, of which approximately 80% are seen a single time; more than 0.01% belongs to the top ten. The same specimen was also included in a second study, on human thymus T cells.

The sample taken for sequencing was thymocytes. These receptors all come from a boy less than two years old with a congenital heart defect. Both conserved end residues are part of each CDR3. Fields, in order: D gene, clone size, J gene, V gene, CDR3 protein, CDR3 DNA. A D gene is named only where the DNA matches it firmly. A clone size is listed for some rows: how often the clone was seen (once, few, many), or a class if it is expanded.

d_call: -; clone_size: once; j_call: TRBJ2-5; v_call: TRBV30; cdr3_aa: CAWSVGGAETQYF; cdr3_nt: TGTGCCTGGAGTGTAGGAGGGGCAGAGACCCAGTACTTC
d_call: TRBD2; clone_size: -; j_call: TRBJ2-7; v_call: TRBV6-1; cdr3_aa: CVIPSGSYEQYF; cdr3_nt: TGTGTCATCCCTAGCGGCTCCTACGAGCAGTACTTC
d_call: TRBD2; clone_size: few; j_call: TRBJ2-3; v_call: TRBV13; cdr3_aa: CASSLVSGLHTQYF; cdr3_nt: TGTGCCAGCAGCTTAGTTAGCGGGTTGCATACGCAGTATTTT
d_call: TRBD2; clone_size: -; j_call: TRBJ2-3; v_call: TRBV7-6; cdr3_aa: CASSLTSSGRAVTDTQYF; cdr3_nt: TGTGCCAGCAGCTTAACGTCTAGCGGGAGGGCCGTGACAGATACGCAGTATTTT
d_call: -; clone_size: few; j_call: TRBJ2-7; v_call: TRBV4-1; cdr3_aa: CASSQAPGRPHEQYF; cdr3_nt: TGCGCCAGCAGCCAAGCGCCAGGGCGGCCCCACGAGCAGTACTTC
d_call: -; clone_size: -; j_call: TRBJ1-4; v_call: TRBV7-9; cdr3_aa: CASSSRTWGATNEKLFF; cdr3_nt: TGTGCCAGCAGCAGTCGCACTTGGGGGGCAACTAATGAAAAACTGTTTTTT
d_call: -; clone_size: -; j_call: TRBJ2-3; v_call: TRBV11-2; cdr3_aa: CASSFGERTDTQYF; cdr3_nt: TGTGCCAGCAGCTTTGGGGAGAGGACAGATACGCAGTATTTT
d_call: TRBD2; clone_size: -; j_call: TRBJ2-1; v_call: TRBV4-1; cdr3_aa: CASSQGDSWGLAGPPGLDEQFF; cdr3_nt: TGCGCCAGCAGCCAAGGAGACAGTTGGGGACTAGCGGGCCCCCCCGGGCTTGATGAGCAGTTCTTC
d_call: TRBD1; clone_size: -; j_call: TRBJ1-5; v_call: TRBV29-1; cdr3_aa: CSVAGGLNQPQHF; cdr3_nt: TGCAGCGTCGCAGGGGGTCTCAATCAGCCCCAGCATTTT
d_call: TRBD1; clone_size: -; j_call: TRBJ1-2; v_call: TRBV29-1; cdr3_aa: CSTRTGGLYGYTF; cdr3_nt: TGCAGCACCCGGACAGGAGGCCTCTATGGCTACACCTTC
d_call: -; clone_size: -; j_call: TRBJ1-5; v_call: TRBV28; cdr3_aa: CASTSQGKQPQHF; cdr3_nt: TGTGCCAGCACCTCACAGGGAAAACAGCCCCAGCATTTT